These 14 T cell receptor beta chains came from one sample sequenced in a study of T cell changes during pregnancy in multiple sclerosis. Profiling relied on immunoSEQ multiplex PCR, and the TCRdb table lists in-frame clones only, not all of them. The table has around 16,000 clones, around 83% seen once. The sample was CD8+ T cells from peripheral blood mononuclear cells, taken after pregnancy. All receptors derive from a female donor in good health, enrolled as a control in a pregnancy study.

This CDR3 reads CAISEPTGPGTQYF. CDR3 DNA sequence: TGTGCCATCAGTGAACCGACAGGTCCTGGTACGCAGTATTTT. The V gene is TRBV10-3, the J gene TRBJ2-3; D perhaps matches TRBD1 (6 bases). The V end was cut by 3 bases, the J end by 8 bases, with 15 bases between. This CDR3 spans 14 amino acids. Germline V lookup: CDR1 ENHRY, CDR2 SYGVKD.

This chain links TRBV6-5 with TRBJ2-2, with D possibly being TRBD2 (6 bases). This CDR3 contains 14 residues. Trimming pared 6 bases from V and 3 bases from J, leaving 11 bases between. The germline CDR1 and CDR2 sequences are MNHEY and SVGAGI. The CDR3 spells CASSRDSYTGELFF. The CDR3 nucleotides are TGTGCCAGCAGCCGGGACTCTTACACCGGGGAGCTGTTTTTT.

Turning to this clone: The junction differs from germline at one of its ends, possibly a read error. The J gene is TRBJ1-2, the V gene TRBV5-1; no firm D call. Germline V gives CDR1 SGHRS, CDR2 YFSETQ. The CDR3 is 10 amino acids. The CDR3 DNA sequence: TGCGCCAGCAGCGGCGCGGGCCTCGTCTTC. It encodes CASSGAGLVF.

The rearrangement links TRBV7-9 to TRBJ2-5; TRBD2 matches at 11 bases. The CDR3 is 15 amino acids. Trimming removed 5 bases from V and 5 bases from J; junction bases left unmatched: 7. Germline CDR1 SEHNR, CDR2 FQNEAQ (reference sequence). CDR3 nucleotides: TGTGCCAGCAGCCCCCCCGCTAGCGGGAGGGAGACCCAGTACTTC. It encodes CASSPPASGRETQYF.

This chain joins TRBV9 and TRBJ1-6; 8 nucleotides align to TRBD1. CDR3 size: 17 residues. The ends lost 4 bases at V and 3 bases at J; junction bases unmatched: 9. Germline CDR1 and CDR2: SGDLS and YYNGEE. The CDR3 sequence: CASSFAGTGGYNSPLHF. In DNA, the CDR3 is TGTGCCAGCAGCTTCGCCGGGACAGGTGGCTATAATTCACCCCTCCACTTT.

The chain uses TRBV30 and TRBJ2-3, with TRBD2 as a possible D gene (6 bases). CDR3 length equals 13 residues. V lost 5 bases to trimming and J lost 1 base, with 10 bases between them. The germline gives CDR1 GTSNPN, CDR2 SVGIG (reference sequence). CDR3 sequence (DNA): TGTGCCTGGGCCGGGACTCGCACAGATACGCAGTATTTT. Amino acids: CAWAGTRTDTQYF.

The rearrangement links TRBV6-1 to TRBJ2-7; D perhaps matches TRBD2 (6 bases). The V end was cut by 7 bases, the J end by 0 bases, with 13 bases between. The CDR3 length is 14 residues. CDR1 is MNHNS, CDR2 SASEGT, per germline. CDR3 region: CASTIWGDSYEQYF. CDR3 nucleotide sequence: TGTGCCAGCACTATTTGGGGGGACTCCTACGAGCAGTACTTC.

The rearrangement links TRBV6-5 to TRBJ2-1; a weak D match, TRBD2 (5 bases). Germline lookup yields CDR1 MNHEY and CDR2 SVGAGI. The CDR3 runs to 14 residues. V lost 11 bases to trimming and J lost 5 bases, with 19 bases between them. The CDR3 loop is CASRVAGKHNEQFF. CDR3 DNA: TGTGCCTCAAGGGTGGCGGGTAAACACAATGAGCAGTTCTTC.

This clone has only a few counts. The chain joins TRBV7-9 to TRBJ1-2; 7 positions match TRBD1. Germline CDR1 and CDR2: SEHNR and FQNEAQ (reference sequence). The CDR3 extends over 13 amino acids. Trimming at V came to 5 bases and at J to 14 bases, leaving 14 bases not matched to a gene. This CDR3 reads CASSLGTVWQWTF. In nucleotides, the CDR3 is TGTGCCAGCAGCCTCGGGACAGTTTGGCAATGGACCTTC. Full variable domain (rest looked up from reference TRBV7-9 and TRBJ1-2): DTGVSQNPRHKITKRGQNVTFRCDPISEHNRLYWYRQTLGQGPEFLTYFQNEAQLEKSRLLSDRFSAERPKGSFSTLEIQRTEQGDSAMYLCASSLGTVWQWTFGSGTRLTVV.

The gene calls are TRBV19 and TRBJ1-5; D call uncertain. The length of the CDR3 is 15 residues. The ends were cut back, 6 bases at V and 7 bases at J, with 19 bases in the middle. Germline CDR1 and CDR2: LNHDA and SQIVND (reference sequence). The CDR3 spells CASSLPTAAKQPQHF. CDR3 sequence (DNA): TGTGCCAGTAGCCTCCCCACAGCGGCCAAACAGCCCCAGCATTTT.

The chain is built from TRBV23-1 and TRBJ2-1, with 11 positions matching TRBD2. TRBV23-1 is classed as an ORF, of uncertain function. The CDR3 is 19 amino acids. Trimming cost V 2 bases and J 4 bases; bases outside gene matches: 13. In nucleotides, the CDR3 is TGCGCCAGCAGTCAAAAGGAGTCGATAGCGGGAGGGAAGTACAATGAGCAGTTCTTC. This encodes CASSQKESIAGGKYNEQFF.

The rearrangement uses TRBV5-4 and TRBJ2-2; D is unclear. This CDR3 is 12 amino acids long. V gave up 9 bases and J gave up 5 bases, with 11 bases separating them. Per germline, CDR1 SGHNT and CDR2 YYREEE (reference sequence). CDR3 nucleotides: TGTGCCACCCTAGGTCCGACCGGGGAGCTGTTTTTT. It codes for CATLGPTGELFF.

For this clone: Because the CDR3's place on the DNA is in doubt, the DNA is left out and the CDR3 is given as listed by TCRdb. The chain couples TRBV27 to TRBJ1-1; the table calls TRBD1, which could not be checked here. Germline assignment: CDR1 MNHEY and CDR2 SMNVEV (reference sequence). The CDR3 numbers 16 amino acids, ends counted. This chain's CDR3 is CASSFRARVLDTEAFF.

In this sample, this clone turned up a few times. The rearrangement uses TRBV9 and TRBJ2-1; 8 bases agree with TRBD2. J was trimmed by 0 bases and V by 4 bases; bases with no gene match: 3. Germline V gene sequence: CDR1 SGDLS, CDR2 YYNGEE. CDR3 length: 15 amino acids. CDR3 DNA sequence: TGTGCCAGCAGCCCCGGGACTAGCTCCTACAATGAGCAGTTCTTC. Its translation: CASSPGTSSYNEQFF.